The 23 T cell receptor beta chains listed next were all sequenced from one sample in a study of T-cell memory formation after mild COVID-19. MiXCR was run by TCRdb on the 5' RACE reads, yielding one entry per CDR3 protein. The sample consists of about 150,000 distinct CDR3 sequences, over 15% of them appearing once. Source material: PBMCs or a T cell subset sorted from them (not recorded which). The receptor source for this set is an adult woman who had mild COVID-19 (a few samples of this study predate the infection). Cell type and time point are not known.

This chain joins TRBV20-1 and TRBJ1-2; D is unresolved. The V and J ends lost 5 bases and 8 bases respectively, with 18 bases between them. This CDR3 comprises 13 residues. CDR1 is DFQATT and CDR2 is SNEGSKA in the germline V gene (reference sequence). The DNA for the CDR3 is TGCAGTGCTTCGGCCGCCCACACGCAAGGCTACACCTTC. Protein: CSASAAHTQGYTF.

CDR3 coding DNA: TGTGCCAGTAGAGGACTAGCGGGGGGGTCCCATGAGCAGTTCTTC. Translation gives CASRGLAGGSHEQFF. The chain is built from TRBV19 and TRBJ2-1; 15 bases line up with TRBD2. Germline V gene sequence: CDR1 LNHDA, CDR2 SQIVND (reference sequence). The ends lost 6 bases at V and 8 bases at J; junction bases unmatched: 5. CDR3 size: 15 residues.

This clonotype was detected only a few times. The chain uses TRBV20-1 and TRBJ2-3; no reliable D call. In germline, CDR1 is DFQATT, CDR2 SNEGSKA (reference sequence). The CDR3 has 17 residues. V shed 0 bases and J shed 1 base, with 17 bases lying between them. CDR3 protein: CSARDAQKFSGTDTQYF. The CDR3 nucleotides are TGCAGTGCTAGAGACGCCCAGAAATTCAGTGGCACAGATACGCAGTATTTT.

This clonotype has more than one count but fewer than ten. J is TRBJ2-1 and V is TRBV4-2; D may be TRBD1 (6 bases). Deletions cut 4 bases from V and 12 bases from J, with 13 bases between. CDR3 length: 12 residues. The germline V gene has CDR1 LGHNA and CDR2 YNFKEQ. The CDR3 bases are TGTGCCAGCAGCCGACCGACAGGCCGGCAGTTCTTC. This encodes CASSRPTGRQFF.

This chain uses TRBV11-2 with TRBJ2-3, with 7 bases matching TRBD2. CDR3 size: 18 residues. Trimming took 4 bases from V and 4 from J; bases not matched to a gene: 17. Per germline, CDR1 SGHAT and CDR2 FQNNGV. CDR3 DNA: TGTGCCAGCAGCTACGCGAGCGGGGTTTTGGCGGGTTCAGATACGCAGTATTTT. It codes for CASSYASGVLAGSDTQYF.

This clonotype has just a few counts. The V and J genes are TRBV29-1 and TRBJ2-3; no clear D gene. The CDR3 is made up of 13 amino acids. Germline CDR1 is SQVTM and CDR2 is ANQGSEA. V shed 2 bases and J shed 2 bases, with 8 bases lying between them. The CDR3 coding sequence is TGCAGCGTTGAATTGGCAGCCACAGATACGCAGTATTTT. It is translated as CSVELAATDTQYF.

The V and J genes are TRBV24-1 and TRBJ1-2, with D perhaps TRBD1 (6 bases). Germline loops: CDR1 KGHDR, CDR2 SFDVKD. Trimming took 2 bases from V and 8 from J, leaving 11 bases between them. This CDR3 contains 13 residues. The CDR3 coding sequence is TGTGCCACCAGTGATTCCGGGACAAGGGGCTACACCTTC. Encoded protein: CATSDSGTRGYTF.

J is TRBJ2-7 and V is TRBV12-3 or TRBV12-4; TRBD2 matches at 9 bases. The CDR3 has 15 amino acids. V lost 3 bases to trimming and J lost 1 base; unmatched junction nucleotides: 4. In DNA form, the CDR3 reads TGTGCCAGCAGTTTCATTAGCGGGAGTTCCTACGAGCAGTACTTC. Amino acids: CASSFISGSSYEQYF.

CDR3 sequence (DNA): TGTGCCAGCAGGCCGAATATCTATAATTCACCCCTCCACTTT. Protein product: CASRPNIYNSPLHF. The chain has TRBV6-5 and TRBJ1-6, with D unclear. There are 14 residues in the CDR3. Germline V gene sequence: CDR1 MNHEY, CDR2 SVGAGI. Deletions cut 6 bases from V and 3 bases from J, with 9 bases between.

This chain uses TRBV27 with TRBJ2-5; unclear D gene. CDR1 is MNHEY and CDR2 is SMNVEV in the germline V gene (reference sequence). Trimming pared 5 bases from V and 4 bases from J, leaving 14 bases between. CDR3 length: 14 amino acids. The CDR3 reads CASSNGPPRETQYF. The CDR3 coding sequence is TGTGCCAGCAGTAACGGGCCCCCTCGAGAGACCCAGTACTTC.

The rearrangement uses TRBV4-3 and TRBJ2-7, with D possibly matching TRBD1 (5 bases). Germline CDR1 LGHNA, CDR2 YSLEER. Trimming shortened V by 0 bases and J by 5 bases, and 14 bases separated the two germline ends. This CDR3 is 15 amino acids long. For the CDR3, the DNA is TGCGCCAGCAGCCAAGATCCGAGGCAGGGCCACGAGCAGTACTTC. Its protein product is CASSQDPRQGHEQYF.

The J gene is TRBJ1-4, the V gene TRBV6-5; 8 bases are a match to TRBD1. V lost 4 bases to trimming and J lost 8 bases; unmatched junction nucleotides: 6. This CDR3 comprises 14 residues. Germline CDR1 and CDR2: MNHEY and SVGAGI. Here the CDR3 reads CASSLSRTGEKLFF. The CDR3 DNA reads TGTGCCAGCAGTTTATCAAGGACAGGGGAAAAACTGTTTTTT.

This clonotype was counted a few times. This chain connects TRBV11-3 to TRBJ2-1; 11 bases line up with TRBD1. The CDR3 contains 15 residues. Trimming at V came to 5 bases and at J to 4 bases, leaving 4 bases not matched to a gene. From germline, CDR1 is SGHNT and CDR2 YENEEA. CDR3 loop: CASSPGTGGYNEQFF. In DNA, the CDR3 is TGTGCCAGCAGCCCCGGGACAGGGGGGTACAATGAGCAGTTCTTC.

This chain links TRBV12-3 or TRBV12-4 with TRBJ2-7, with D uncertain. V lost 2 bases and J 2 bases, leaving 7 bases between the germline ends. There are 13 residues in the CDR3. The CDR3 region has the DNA TGTGCCAGCAGTTTAACCAGAGCCTACGAGCAGTACTTC. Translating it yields CASSLTRAYEQYF.

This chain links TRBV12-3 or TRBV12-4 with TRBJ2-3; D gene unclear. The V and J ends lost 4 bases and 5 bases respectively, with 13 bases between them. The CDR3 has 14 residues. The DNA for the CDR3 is TGTGCCAGCAGTTCCATGGTGTTCCAAGATACGCAGTATTTT. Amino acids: CASSSMVFQDTQYF.

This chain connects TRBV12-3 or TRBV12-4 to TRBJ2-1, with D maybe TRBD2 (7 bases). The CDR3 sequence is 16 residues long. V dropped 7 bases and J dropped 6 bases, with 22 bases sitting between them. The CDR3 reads CASIRRGTRGANEQFF. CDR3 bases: TGTGCCAGCATAAGACGAGGGACTCGGGGGGCCAATGAGCAGTTCTTC.

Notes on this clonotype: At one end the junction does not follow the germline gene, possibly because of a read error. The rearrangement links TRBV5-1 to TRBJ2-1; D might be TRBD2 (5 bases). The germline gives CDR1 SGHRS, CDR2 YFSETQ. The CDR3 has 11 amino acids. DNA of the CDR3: TGCTCCAGCAGCGGTCACAATGAGCAGTTCTTC. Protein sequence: CSSSGHNEQFF.

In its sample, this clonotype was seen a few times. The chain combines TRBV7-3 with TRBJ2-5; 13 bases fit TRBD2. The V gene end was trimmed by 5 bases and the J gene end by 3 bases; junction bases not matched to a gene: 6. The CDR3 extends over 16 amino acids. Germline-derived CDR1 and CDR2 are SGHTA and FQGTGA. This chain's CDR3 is CASSDMGLAGKETQYF. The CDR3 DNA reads TGTGCCAGCAGCGACATGGGACTAGCGGGAAAAGAGACCCAGTACTTC.

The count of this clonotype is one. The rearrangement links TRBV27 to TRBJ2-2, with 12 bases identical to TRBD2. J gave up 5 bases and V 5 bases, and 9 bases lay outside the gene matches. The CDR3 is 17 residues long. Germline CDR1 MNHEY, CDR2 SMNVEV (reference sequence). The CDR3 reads CASSALAGGRWTGELFF. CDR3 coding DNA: TGTGCCAGCAGTGCACTAGCGGGAGGCAGGTGGACCGGGGAGCTGTTTTTT.

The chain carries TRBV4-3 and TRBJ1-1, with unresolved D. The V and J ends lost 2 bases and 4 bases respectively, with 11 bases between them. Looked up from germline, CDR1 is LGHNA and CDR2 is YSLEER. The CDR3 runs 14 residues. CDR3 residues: CASSQSWAGTEAFF. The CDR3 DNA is TGCGCCAGCAGCCAATCATGGGCTGGCACTGAAGCTTTCTTT.

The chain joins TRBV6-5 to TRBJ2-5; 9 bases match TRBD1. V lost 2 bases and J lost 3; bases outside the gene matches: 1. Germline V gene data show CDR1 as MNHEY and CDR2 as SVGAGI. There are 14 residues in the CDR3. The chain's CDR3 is CASSYGTGKETQYF. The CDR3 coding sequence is TGTGCCAGCAGTTACGGGACAGGGAAAGAGACCCAGTACTTC.

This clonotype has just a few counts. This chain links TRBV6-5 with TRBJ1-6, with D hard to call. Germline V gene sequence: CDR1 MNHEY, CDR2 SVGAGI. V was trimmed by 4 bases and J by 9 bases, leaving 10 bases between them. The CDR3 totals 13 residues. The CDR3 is CASSSYAGSPLHF. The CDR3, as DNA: TGTGCCAGCAGTTCCTATGCGGGTTCACCCCTCCACTTT.

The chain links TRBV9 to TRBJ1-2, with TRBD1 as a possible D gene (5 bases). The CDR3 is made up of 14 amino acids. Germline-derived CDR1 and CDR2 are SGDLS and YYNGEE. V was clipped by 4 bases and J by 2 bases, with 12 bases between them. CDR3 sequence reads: CASSPSTGNYGYTF. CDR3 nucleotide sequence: TGTGCCAGCAGCCCTTCTACAGGAAACTATGGCTACACCTTC.